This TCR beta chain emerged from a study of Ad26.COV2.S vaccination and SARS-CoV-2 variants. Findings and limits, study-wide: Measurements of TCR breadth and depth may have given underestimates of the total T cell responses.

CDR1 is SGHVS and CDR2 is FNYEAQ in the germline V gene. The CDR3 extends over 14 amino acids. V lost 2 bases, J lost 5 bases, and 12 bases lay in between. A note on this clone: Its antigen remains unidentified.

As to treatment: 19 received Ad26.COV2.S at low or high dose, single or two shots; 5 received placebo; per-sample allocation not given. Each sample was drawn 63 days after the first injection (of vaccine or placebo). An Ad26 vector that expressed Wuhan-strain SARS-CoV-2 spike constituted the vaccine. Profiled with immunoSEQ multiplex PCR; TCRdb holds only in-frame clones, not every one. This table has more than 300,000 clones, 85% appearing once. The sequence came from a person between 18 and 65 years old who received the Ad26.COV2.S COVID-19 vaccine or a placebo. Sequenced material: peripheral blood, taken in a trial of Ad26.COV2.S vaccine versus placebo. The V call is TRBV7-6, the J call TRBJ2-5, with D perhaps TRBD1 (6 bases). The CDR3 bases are TGTGCCAGCAGCTTAAAAACTACAGGGGAGACCCAGTACTTC. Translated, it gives CASSLKTTGETQYF.